This T cell receptor beta chain was profiled in a study of CXCR3-negative and CXCR3-positive naive CD8 T cells. As for this clonotype: Its matching antigen is unknown.

Germline V gene data show CDR1 as SGHRS and CDR2 as YFSETQ. The CDR3 extends over 16 amino acids. Study-level findings and limits: After cryopreservation, CXCR3 expression dropped partially; most assays used fresh PBMCs. Diversity was high in both naive subsets and much lower in memory cells. Naive cells with CXCR3 showed TRB CDR3s that were more hydrophobic than those in CXCR3-negative naive cells.

5' RACE with UMI labels generated the TRB cDNA libraries. Using the 5' RACE reads, TCRdb records one entry per CDR3 protein without DNA. The sample totals over 150,000 distinct CDR3 sequences. The chain has TRBV5-1 and TRBJ1-1; TCRdb reports TRBD1, a call that lacks DNA to check it against. The receptor's source is a human donor in good health. Some clones in this sample may be carry-over from other donors' samples. The sample was naive CXCR3+ CD8+ T cells from blood. The sample's subset: CD45RO-CCR7+CD27+CD95- naive CD8+ T cells expressing CXCR3 (TNR3+). The CDR3 protein is CASSWSTGEMNTEAFF. Using reference TRBV5-1 and TRBJ1-1 for the parts outside the CDR3, the full variable domain is KAGVTQTPRYLIKTRGQQVTLSCSPISGHRSVSWYQQTPGQGLQFLFEYFSETQRNKGNFPGRFSGRQFSNSRSEMNVSTLELGDSALYLCASSWSTGEMNTEAFFGQGTRLTVV.